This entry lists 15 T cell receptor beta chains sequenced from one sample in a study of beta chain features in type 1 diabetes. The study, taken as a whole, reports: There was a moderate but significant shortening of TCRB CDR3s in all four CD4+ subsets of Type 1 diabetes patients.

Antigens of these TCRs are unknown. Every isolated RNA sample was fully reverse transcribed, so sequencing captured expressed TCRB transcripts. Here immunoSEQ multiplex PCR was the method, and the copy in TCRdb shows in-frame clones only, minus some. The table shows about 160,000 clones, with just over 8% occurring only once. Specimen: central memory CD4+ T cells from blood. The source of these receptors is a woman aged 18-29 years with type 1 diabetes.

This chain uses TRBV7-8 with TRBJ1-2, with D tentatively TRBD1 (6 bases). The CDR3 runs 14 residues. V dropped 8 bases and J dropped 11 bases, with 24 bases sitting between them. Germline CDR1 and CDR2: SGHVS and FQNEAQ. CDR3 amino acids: CASGANRAYGGYTF. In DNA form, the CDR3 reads TGTGCCAGCGGCGCCAACAGGGCCTATGGAGGATACACCTTC.

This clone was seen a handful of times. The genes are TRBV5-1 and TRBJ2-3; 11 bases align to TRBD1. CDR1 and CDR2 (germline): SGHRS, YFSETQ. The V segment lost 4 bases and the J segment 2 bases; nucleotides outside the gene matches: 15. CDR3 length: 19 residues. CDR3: CASSQTGTGGGGSTDTQYF. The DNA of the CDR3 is TGCGCCAGCAGCCAAACCGGGACAGGGGGTGGCGGCTCCACAGATACGCAGTATTTT.

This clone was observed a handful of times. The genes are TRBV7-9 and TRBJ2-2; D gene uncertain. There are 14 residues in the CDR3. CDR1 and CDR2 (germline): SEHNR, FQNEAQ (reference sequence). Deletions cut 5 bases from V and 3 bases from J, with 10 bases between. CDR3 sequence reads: CASSPRLDTGELFF. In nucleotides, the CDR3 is TGTGCCAGCAGCCCCCGACTGGACACCGGGGAGCTGTTTTTT. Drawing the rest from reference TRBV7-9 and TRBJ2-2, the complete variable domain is DTGVSQNPRHKITKRGQNVTFRCDPISEHNRLYWYRQTLGQGPEFLTYFQNEAQLEKSRLLSDRFSAERPKGSFSTLEIQRTEQGDSAMYLCASSPRLDTGELFFGEGSRLTVL.

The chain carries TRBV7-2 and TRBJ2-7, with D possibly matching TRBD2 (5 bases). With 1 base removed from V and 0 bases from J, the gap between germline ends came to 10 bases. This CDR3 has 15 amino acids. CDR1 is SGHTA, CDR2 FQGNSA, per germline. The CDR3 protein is CASSLGRRVSYEQYF. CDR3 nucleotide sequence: TGTGCCAGCAGCTTAGGGAGGCGGGTCTCCTACGAGCAGTACTTC.

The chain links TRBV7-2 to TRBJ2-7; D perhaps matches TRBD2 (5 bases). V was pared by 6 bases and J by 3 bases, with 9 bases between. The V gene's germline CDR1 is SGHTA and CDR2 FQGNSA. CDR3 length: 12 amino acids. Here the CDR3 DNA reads TGTGCCAGCAGGGAGGAACACTACGAGCAGTACTTC. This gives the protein CASREEHYEQYF.

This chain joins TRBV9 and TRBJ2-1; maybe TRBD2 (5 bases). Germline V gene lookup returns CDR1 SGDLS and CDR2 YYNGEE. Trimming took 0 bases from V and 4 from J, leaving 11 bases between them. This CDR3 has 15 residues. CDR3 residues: CASSVVGERYNEQFF. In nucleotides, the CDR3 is TGTGCCAGCAGCGTAGTCGGGGAGAGGTACAATGAGCAGTTCTTC. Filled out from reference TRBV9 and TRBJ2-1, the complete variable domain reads DSGVTQTPKHLITATGQRVTLRCSPRSGDLSVYWYQQSLDQGLQFLIQYYNGEERAKGNILERFSAQQFPDLHSELNLSSLELGDSALYFCASSVVGERYNEQFFGPGTRLTVL.

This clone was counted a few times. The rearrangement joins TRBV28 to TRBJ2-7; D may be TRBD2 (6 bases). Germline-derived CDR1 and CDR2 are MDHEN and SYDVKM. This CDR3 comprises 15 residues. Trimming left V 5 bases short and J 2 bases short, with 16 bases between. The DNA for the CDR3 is TGTGCCAGCAGTGAACCGGGACTTCGCCCCTACGAGCAGTACTTC. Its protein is CASSEPGLRPYEQYF.

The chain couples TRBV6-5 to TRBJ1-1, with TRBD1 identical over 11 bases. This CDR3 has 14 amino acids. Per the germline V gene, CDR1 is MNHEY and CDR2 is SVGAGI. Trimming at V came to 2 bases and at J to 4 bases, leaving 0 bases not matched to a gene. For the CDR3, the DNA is TGTGCCAGCAGTTACGGACAGGGGGCCACTGAAGCTTTCTTT. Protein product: CASSYGQGATEAFF.

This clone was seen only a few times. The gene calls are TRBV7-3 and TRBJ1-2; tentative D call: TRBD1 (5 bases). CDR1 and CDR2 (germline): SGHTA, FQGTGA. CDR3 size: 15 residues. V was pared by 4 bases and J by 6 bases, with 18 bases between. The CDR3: CASSSPGRRGDGYTF. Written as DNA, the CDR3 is TGTGCCAGCAGCTCGCCCGGAAGGCGGGGGGATGGCTACACCTTC.

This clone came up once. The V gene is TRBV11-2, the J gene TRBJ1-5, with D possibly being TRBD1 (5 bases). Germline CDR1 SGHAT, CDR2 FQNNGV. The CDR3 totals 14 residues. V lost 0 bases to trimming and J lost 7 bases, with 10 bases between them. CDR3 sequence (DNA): TGTGCCAGCAGCTTAGATTGGGGCCCCCAGCCCCAGCATTTT. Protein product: CASSLDWGPQPQHF.

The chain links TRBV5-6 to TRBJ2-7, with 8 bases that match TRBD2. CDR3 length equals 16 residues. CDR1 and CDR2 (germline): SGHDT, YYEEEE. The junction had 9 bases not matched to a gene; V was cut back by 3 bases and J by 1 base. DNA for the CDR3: TGTGCCAGCAGCTACCGCGGGGGGCGCGGGTCCTACGAGCAGTACTTC. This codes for CASSYRGGRGSYEQYF.

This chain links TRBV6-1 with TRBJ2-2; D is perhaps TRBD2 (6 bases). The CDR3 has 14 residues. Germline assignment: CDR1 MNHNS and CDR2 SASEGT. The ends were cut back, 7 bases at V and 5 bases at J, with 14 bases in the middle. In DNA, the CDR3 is TGTGCCAGCAACGACGGCGGGACGACCGGGGAGCTGTTTTTT. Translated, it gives CASNDGGTTGELFF.

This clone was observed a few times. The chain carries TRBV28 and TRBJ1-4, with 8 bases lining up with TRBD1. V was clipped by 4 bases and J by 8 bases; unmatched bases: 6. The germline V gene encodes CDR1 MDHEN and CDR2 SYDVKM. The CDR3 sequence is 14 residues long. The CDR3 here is CASSSDRGGEKLFF. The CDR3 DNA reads TGTGCCAGCAGTTCCGACAGGGGAGGAGAAAAACTGTTTTTT.

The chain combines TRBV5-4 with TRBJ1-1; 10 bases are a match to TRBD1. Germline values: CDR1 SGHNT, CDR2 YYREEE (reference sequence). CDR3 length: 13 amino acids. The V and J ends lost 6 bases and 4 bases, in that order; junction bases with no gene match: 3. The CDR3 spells CASTRQGATEAFF. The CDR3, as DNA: TGTGCCAGCACCCGACAGGGGGCCACTGAAGCTTTCTTT.

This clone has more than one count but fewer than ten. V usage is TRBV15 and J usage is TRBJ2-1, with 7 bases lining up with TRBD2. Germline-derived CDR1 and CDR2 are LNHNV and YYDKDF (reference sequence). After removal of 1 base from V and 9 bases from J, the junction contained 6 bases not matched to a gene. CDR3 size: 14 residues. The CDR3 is CATSRGEGIGEQFF. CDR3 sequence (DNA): TGTGCCACCAGCAGAGGGGAGGGGATCGGTGAGCAGTTCTTC. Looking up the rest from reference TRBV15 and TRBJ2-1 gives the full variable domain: DAMVIQNPRYQVTQFGKPVTLSCSQTLNHNVMYWYQQKSSQAPKLLFHYYDKDFNNEADTPDNFQSRRPNTSFCFLDIRSPGLGDTAMYLCATSRGEGIGEQFFGPGTRLTVL.